Sequencing of this T cell receptor beta chain was carried out in a study of T cells in Graves' hyperthyroidism and ophthalmopathy. Study-wide results and limits: Also found in blood were most expanded thyroid clonotypes above 0.001.

This clonotype was found a few times. As yet, its antigen is unknown. CDR1 and CDR2 from the germline V gene are SEHNR and FQNEAQ (reference sequence). The CDR3 has 13 residues. The V and J ends lost 2 bases and 9 bases, in that order; junction bases with no gene match: 4. Researchers took RNA transcripts and amplified the TCR beta CDR3 regions from them. TCR CDR3 regions were first amplified by RT-PCR with HTBI primers. TCRdb reprocessed the multiplex PCR reads via MiXCR and lists one record per CDR3 protein. This table has 500,000 to 650,000 distinct CDR3 sequences, approximately 15% appearing once. The sequenced sample was blood. The rearrangement uses TRBV7-9 and TRBJ2-7; 10 bases map to TRBD2. The TCR sequence derives from a woman aged 50 to 60 with Graves' ophthalmopathy. The CDR3 DNA sequence: TGTGCCAGCAGCTTAAAACTAGCGGGATGGCAGTACTTC. Its protein is CASSLKLAGWQYF.